This T cell receptor beta chain derives from a study of early T cells in non-severe SARS-CoV-2 infection. On the study more broadly: The chains were unpaired, and the sequenced material was bulk RNA from unsorted whole blood.

Researchers tagged individual cDNA molecules with unique molecular identifiers. MiXCR, applied by TCRdb to the 5' RACE reads, yields one record per CDR3 protein. Of about 28,000 distinct CDR3 sequences in the sample, 5.5% to 6.5% are singletons; the top ten hold almost 6%. About this clonotype: The antigen is unknown.

Findings and caveats of the study: Reliance on VDJdb matching favored anti-spike CD8 responses; private and CD4 specificities were missed.

V shed 0 bases and J 5 bases; nucleotides not matched to a gene: 3. CDR3 length: 15 amino acids. Germline assignment: CDR1 MNHEY and CDR2 SVGAGI. The TCR originated in an adult who was a healthcare worker with PCR-confirmed SARS-CoV-2 infection or an uninfected control (not recorded which). The chain uses TRBV6-5 and TRBJ2-5; 10 nucleotides align to TRBD2. The sample comprised whole blood. The CDR3 DNA sequence: TGTGCCAGCAGTTACTCGGGACTAGCGAGGGAGACCCAGTACTTC. Encoded protein: CASSYSGLARETQYF.